This T cell receptor (beta chain) was profiled in a study of blood T cell repertoires in COVID-19. Study details: Collection of acute and convalescent COVID-19 samples took place in the United States, Italy and Spain.

V was pared by 5 bases and J by 7 bases, with 14 bases of the junction left unmatched. Germline V gives CDR1 SEHNR, CDR2 FQNEAQ (reference sequence). This CDR3 comprises 18 residues. The table came from immunoSEQ multiplex PCR; TCRdb's copy has only in-frame clones and leaves some out. The data contain roughly 120,000 clones, about 92% of them singletons. The V call is TRBV7-9, the J call TRBJ2-1; 13 bases align to TRBD2. Material for sequencing was peripheral blood. The sequence was obtained from a man aged 45-60 years with active COVID-19. The CDR3 here is CASSQLAGGLVGVNEQFF. CDR3 DNA sequence: TGTGCCAGCAGCCAACTAGCGGGAGGGCTCGTTGGGGTGAATGAGCAGTTCTTC.